The 18 T cell receptor beta chains below were found in one sample sequenced in a study of cytomegalovirus exposure and HLA in healthy donors (dated by TCRdb to the late 2010s). The library relied on the immunoSEQ multiplex PCR assay. TCRdb re-hosts the immuneACCESS table, in-frame sequences only. Its copies lack some clones; in the studies checked, an unresolved V gene accounts for under half of them, and the cause for the rest is not known. The sample table holds some 240,000 clones, of which around 88% were seen once. The ten biggest clones cover roughly 1.2% of the sample. The sequenced sample was PBMCs. These receptors were taken from a young woman in good health and CMV-seropositive.

V and J are TRBV28 and TRBJ1-2, with 7 positions matching TRBD1. J lost 8 bases, V lost 5 bases, and 14 bases had no gene match. The CDR3 has 15 residues. In germline, CDR1 is MDHEN, CDR2 SYDVKM. This CDR3 reads CASSPYRGSNLGYTF. The CDR3 DNA follows: TGTGCCAGCAGTCCCTACAGGGGATCCAACCTCGGCTACACCTTC.

Concerning this clone itself: The sample has other DNA sequences that encode this CDR3 too. The V gene is TRBV5-1, the J gene TRBJ2-1; TRBD2 matches at 9 bases. Germline-derived CDR1 and CDR2 are SGHRS and YFSETQ. CDR3 length: 14 residues. With 0 bases clipped from V and 5 bases from J, the junction kept 0 bases outside the gene matches. The CDR3 DNA reads as TGCGCCAGCAGCTTGGTAGCGGGAGACAATGAGCAGTTCTTC. Amino acid sequence: CASSLVAGDNEQFF.

The rearrangement joins TRBV19 to TRBJ1-2, with TRBD1 matching 9 bases. Germline CDR1 is LNHDA and CDR2 is SQIVND (reference sequence). Unmatched junction bases numbered 9, after V lost 5 bases and J lost 8 bases. This CDR3 has 14 amino acids. CDR3 protein: CASSVTGGARGYTF. The CDR3 DNA sequence: TGTGCCAGTAGTGTTACAGGGGGCGCGCGGGGCTACACCTTC.

The J gene is TRBJ2-7, the V gene TRBV5-6; TRBD2 is a possible D gene (6 bases). V shed 0 bases and J shed 5 bases, with 12 bases lying between them. This CDR3 has 14 residues. Germline CDR1 and CDR2: SGHDT and YYEEEE. CDR3 amino acids: CASSLGLDGDEQYF. For the CDR3, the DNA is TGTGCCAGCAGCTTGGGACTAGACGGCGACGAGCAGTACTTC.

This chain links TRBV5-1 with TRBJ1-1; possibly TRBD1 for D (6 bases). The germline V and J ends were trimmed by 6 bases and 2 bases, with 11 bases remaining between them. The CDR3 totals 13 residues. Germline V gene data show CDR1 as SGHRS and CDR2 as YFSETQ. CDR3 nucleotides: TGCGCCAGCACCGAACAGGGAAACACTGAAGCTTTCTTT. Residues: CASTEQGNTEAFF.

The chain links TRBV11-2 to TRBJ2-7; D uncertain. The V gene lost 0 bases and the J gene lost 0 bases, with 6 bases spanning the gap. Germline CDR1 reads SGHAT; CDR2 reads FQNNGV. The CDR3 runs to 14 residues. Written as DNA, the CDR3 is TGTGCCAGCAGCTTAGATATTAGCTCCTACGAGCAGTACTTC. Translated: CASSLDISSYEQYF.

The chain recombines TRBV5-1 with TRBJ2-1, with 9 bases that match TRBD2. This CDR3 spans 15 amino acids. In germline, CDR1 is SGHRS, CDR2 YFSETQ. V gave up 5 bases and J gave up 9 bases; unmatched junction bases: 12. The CDR3 is CASSYGTSTHIEQFF. The CDR3, as DNA: TGCGCCAGCAGTTACGGGACTAGCACCCATATTGAGCAGTTCTTC.

The chain recombines TRBV7-9 with TRBJ2-7, with 8 bases identical to TRBD2. The germline CDR1 and CDR2 sequences are SEHNR and FQNEAQ (reference sequence). The CDR3 spans 15 residues. With 3 bases clipped from V and 3 bases from J, the junction kept 7 bases outside the gene matches. CDR3 region: CASSFETSGIYEQYF. The CDR3 DNA reads as TGTGCCAGCAGCTTTGAAACTAGCGGAATCTACGAGCAGTACTTC.

This rearrangement joins TRBV18 to TRBJ1-2, with D possibly being TRBD1 (5 bases). The CDR3 covers 13 residues. The V end lost 3 bases, the J end lost 7 bases, and 12 bases lay between the germline ends. CDR1 KGHSH and CDR2 LQKENI come from the germline V gene. CDR3 DNA: TGTGCCAGCTCACCCCCAGGGTGGGCTGGCTACACCTTC. It specifies CASSPPGWAGYTF.

V gene TRBV6-4 combines with J gene TRBJ2-1, with 7 positions matching TRBD2. Germline assignment: CDR1 MRHNA and CDR2 SNTAGT. J gave up 7 bases and V 3 bases, and 12 bases lay outside the gene matches. The CDR3 sequence is 16 residues long. The CDR3 is CASSEEAGSPLNEQFF. Here the CDR3 DNA reads TGTGCCAGCAGTGAGGAAGCGGGATCACCACTGAATGAGCAGTTCTTC.

This chain connects TRBV18 to TRBJ1-2; perhaps TRBD1 as D (6 bases). The V end lost 0 bases, the J end lost 6 bases, and 14 bases lay between the germline ends. Germline V lookup: CDR1 KGHSH, CDR2 LQKENI. This CDR3 region has 15 residues. CDR3 sequence reads: CASSPPSGERNGYTF. CDR3 nucleotides: TGTGCCAGCTCACCACCATCAGGGGAGCGAAATGGCTACACCTTC.

V is TRBV7-2 and J is TRBJ2-1; a weak D match, TRBD2 (6 bases). The length of the CDR3 is 15 residues. Trimming stripped 5 bases from V and 4 bases from J, with 15 bases between. Looked up from germline, CDR1 is SGHTA and CDR2 is FQGNSA. In nucleotides, the CDR3 is TGTGCCAGCAGCACAGCTGCGGGATCGTACAATGAGCAGTTCTTC. It codes for CASSTAAGSYNEQFF.

This clone was observed a handful of times. The chain has TRBV6-1 and TRBJ1-2; 7 nucleotides agree with TRBD1. Germline lookup yields CDR1 MNHNS and CDR2 SASEGT. The length of the CDR3 is 15 residues. After removal of 4 bases from V and 4 bases from J, the junction contained 9 bases not matched to a gene. Here the CDR3 reads CASSGWTGAAYGYTF. The CDR3 coding sequence is TGTGCCAGCAGTGGATGGACAGGCGCGGCCTATGGCTACACCTTC.

A single count supports this clone. The chain has TRBV27 and TRBJ1-5, with D possibly being TRBD1 (6 bases). The CDR3 loop spans 15 amino acids. Germline V CDR1 and CDR2: MNHEY, SMNVEV (reference sequence). V was shortened by 2 bases and J by 4 bases, with 12 bases between the two germline ends. In DNA form, the CDR3 reads TGTGCCAGCAGTTTAGGGGGGGGCGCAAATCAGCCCCAGCATTTT. Its translation: CASSLGGGANQPQHF.

The chain uses TRBV6-5 and TRBJ2-7; tentative D call: TRBD2 (5 bases). The CDR3 totals 14 residues. CDR1 and CDR2 from the germline V gene are MNHEY and SVGAGI. V was shortened by 6 bases and J by 8 bases, with 20 bases between the two germline ends. In nucleotides, the CDR3 is TGTGCCAGCAGCCCAGGAAGCGGAGGTGGGAAGCAGTACTTC. Amino acid sequence: CASSPGSGGGKQYF.

The rearrangement joins TRBV15 to TRBJ2-1, with TRBD2 identical over 10 bases. With 0 bases clipped from V and 6 bases from J, the junction kept 2 bases outside the gene matches. CDR3 length equals 15 residues. Germline CDR1 is LNHNV and CDR2 is YYDKDF (reference sequence). The CDR3 reads CATSRDLAGANEQFF. The CDR3 bases are TGTGCCACCAGCAGAGATCTAGCGGGAGCCAATGAGCAGTTCTTC.

The V call is TRBV5-1, the J call TRBJ1-1, with D tentatively TRBD1 (5 bases). The CDR3 contains 11 residues. The V gene lost 5 bases and the J gene lost 7 bases, with 9 bases spanning the gap. Germline values: CDR1 SGHRS, CDR2 YFSETQ. The CDR3 reads CASSLGLEAFF. CDR3 bases: TGCGCCAGCAGTCTGGGGCTTGAAGCTTTCTTT.

CDR3 sequence reads: CASSRGQGTNEKLFF. CDR3 bases: TGCGCCAGCAGCCGAGGACAGGGCACTAATGAAAAACTGTTTTTT. The rearrangement joins TRBV4-1 to TRBJ1-4, with TRBD1 matching 8 bases. V lost 4 bases, J lost 2 bases, and 3 bases stayed unmatched. The V gene's germline CDR1 is MGHRA and CDR2 YSYEKL. The CDR3 sequence is 15 residues long.